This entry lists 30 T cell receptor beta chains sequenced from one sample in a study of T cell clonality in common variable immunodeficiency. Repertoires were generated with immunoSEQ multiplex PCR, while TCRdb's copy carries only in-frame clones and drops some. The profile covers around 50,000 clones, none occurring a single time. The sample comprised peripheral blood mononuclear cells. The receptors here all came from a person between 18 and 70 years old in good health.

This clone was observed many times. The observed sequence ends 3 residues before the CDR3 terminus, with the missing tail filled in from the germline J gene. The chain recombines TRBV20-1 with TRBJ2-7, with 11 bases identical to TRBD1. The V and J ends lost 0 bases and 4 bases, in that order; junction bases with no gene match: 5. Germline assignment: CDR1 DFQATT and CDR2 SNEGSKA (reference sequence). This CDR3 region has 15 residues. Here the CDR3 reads CSAREGTGGGYEQYF. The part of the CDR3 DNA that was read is TGCAGTGCTAGAGAAGGGACAGGGGGAGGTTACGAG.

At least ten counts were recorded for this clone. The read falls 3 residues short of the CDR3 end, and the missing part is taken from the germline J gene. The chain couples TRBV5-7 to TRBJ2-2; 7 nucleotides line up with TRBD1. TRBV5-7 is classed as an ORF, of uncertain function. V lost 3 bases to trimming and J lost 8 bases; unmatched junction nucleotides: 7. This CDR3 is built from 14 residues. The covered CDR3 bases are TGTGCCAGCAGCTCGAAGACAGGGCCGGGGGAG. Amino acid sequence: CASSSKTGPGE. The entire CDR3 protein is CASSSKTGPGELFF.

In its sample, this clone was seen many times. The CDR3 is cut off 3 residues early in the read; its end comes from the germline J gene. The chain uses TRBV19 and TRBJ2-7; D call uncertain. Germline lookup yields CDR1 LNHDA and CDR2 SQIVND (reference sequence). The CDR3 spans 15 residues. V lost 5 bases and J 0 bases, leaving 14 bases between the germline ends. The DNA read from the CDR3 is TGTGCCAGTAGTCTCTCCTTAGACACCTCCTACGAG. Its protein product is CASSLSLDTSYE. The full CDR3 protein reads CASSLSLDTSYEQYF.

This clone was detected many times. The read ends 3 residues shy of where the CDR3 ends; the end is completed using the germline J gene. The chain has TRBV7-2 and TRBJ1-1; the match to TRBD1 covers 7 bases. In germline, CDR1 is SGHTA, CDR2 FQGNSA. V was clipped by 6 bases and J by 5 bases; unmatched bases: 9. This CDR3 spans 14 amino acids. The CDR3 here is CASSYQTGWTEAFF. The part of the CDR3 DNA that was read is TGTGCCAGCAGTTATCAGACAGGGTGGACTGAA.

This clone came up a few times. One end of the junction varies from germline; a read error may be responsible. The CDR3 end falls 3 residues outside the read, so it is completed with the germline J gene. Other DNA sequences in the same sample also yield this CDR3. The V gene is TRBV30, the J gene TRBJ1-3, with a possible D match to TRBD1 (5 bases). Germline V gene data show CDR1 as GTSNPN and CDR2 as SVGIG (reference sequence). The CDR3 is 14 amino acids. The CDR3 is CAWSGGHSGNTIYF. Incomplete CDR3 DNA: TGTGCCTGGAGTGGAGGACACTCTGGAAACACG. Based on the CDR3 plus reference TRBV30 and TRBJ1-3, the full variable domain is SQTIHQWPATLVQPVGSPLSLECTVEGTSNPNLYWYRQAAGRGLQLLFYSVGIGQISSEVPQNLSASRPQDRQFILSSKKLLLSDSGFYLCAWSGGHSGNTIYFGEGSWLTVV.

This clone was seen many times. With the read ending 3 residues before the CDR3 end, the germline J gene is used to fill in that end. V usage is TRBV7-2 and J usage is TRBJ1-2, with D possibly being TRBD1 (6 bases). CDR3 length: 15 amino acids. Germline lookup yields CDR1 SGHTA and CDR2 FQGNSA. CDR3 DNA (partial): TGTGCCAGCAGCGCCAAGCTCCGGGCAGGGGACGGC. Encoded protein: CASSAKLRAGDG. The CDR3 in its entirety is CASSAKLRAGDGYTF.

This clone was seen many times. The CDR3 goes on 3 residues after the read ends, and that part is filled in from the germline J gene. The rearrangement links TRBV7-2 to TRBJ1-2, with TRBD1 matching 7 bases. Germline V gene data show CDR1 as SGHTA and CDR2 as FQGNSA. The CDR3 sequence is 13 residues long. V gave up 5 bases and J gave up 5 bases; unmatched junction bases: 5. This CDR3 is CASSQDRRYGYTF. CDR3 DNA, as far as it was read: TGTGCCAGCAGCCAGGACAGGAGGTATGGC. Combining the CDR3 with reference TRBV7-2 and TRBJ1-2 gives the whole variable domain GAGVSQSPSNKVTEKGKDVELRCDPISGHTALYWYRQSLGQGLEFLIYFQGNSAPDKSGLPSDRFSAERTGGSVSTLTIQRTQQEDSAVYLCASSQDRRYGYTFGSGTRLTVV.

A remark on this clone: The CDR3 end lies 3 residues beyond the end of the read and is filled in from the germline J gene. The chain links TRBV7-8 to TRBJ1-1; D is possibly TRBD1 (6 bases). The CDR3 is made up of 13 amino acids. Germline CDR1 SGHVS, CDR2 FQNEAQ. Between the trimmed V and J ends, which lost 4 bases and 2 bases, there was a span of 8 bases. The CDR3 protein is CASSSRGNTEAFF. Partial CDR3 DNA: TGTGCCAGCAGCTCCAGGGGAAACACTGAA.

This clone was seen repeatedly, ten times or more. The part of the CDR3 DNA that was read is TGTGCCAGCAGTGAAGGGACAGGGCCCTACGAG. Translating gives CASSEGTGPYE. The whole CDR3 protein reads CASSEGTGPYEQYF. V and J are TRBV2 and TRBJ2-7, with 8 nucleotides matching TRBD1. The CDR3 end lies 3 residues beyond the end of the read and is filled in from the germline J gene. Germline V lookup: CDR1 SNHLY, CDR2 FYNNEI. Losses at the gene ends were 1 base for V and 2 bases for J; bases not matched to a gene: 1. This CDR3 spans 14 amino acids. Full variable domain (rest looked up from reference TRBV2 and TRBJ2-7): EPEVTQTPSHQVTQMGQEVILRCVPISNHLYFYWYRQILGQKVEFLVSFYNNEISEKSEIFDDQFSVERPDGSNFTLKIRSTKLEDSAMYFCASSEGTGPYEQYFGPGTRLTVT.

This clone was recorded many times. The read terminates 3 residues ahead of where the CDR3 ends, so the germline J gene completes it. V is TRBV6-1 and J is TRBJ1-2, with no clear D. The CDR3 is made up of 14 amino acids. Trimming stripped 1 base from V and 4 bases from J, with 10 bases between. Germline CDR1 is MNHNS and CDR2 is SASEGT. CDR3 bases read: TGTGCCAGCAGTGAAGGGGCAGGCACCTATGGC. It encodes CASSEGAGTYG. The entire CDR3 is CASSEGAGTYGYTF.

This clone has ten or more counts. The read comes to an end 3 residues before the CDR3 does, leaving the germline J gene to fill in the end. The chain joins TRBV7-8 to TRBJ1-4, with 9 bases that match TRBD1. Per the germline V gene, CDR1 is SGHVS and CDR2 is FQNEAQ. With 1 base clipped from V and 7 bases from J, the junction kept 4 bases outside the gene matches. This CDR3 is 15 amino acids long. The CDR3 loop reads CASSLGRTGVEKLFF. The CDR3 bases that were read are TGTGCCAGCAGCTTAGGAAGGACAGGGGTTGAAAAA.

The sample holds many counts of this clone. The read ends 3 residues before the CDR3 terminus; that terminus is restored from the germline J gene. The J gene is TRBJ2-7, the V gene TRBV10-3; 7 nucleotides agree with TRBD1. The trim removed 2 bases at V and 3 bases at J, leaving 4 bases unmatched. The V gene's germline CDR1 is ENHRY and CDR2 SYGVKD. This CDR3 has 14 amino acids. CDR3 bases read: TGTGCCATCAGTGAGCGTACAGGGGTCTACGAG. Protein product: CAISERTGVYE. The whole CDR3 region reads CAISERTGVYEQYF.

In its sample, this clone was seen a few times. The sequenced CDR3 bases are TGTGCCAGCACCAAGGCCCAGAACAGGAGAACCGGGGAG. It yields the protein CASTKAQNRRTGE. The full CDR3 protein reads CASTKAQNRRTGELFF. The chain is built from TRBV6-2 or TRBV6-3 and TRBJ2-2, with TRBD1 as a possible D gene (5 bases). The CDR3 is cut off 3 residues early in the read; its end comes from the germline J gene. Germline V gene data show CDR1 as MNHEY and CDR2 as SVGEGT. Trimming shortened V by 7 bases and J by 5 bases, and 20 bases separated the two germline ends. This CDR3 has 16 amino acids.

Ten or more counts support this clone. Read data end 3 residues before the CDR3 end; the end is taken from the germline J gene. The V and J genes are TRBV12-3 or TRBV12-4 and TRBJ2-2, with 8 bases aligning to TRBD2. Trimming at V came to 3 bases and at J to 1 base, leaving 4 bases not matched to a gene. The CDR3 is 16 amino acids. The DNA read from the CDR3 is TGTGCCAGCAGTTTGGCGGGGGGTGTGAACACCGGGGAG. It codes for CASSLAGGVNTGE. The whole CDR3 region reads CASSLAGGVNTGELFF.

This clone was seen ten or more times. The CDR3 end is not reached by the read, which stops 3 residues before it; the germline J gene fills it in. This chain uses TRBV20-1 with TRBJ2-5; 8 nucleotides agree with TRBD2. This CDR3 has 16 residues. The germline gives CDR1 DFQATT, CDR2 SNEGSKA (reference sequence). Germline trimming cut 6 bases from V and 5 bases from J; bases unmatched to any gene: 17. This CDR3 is CSARTSGDRGGETQYF. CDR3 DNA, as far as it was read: TGCAGTGCGAGAACCAGCGGGGATCGCGGGGGGGAGACC.

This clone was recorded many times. The CDR3 region is CASSLIGANSPLHF. Incomplete CDR3 DNA: TGCGCCAGCAGCTTGATAGGGGCAAATTCACCC. This chain uses TRBV5-1 with TRBJ1-6; possibly TRBD1 for D (5 bases). The observed sequence ends 3 residues before the CDR3 terminus, with the missing tail filled in from the germline J gene. Looked up from germline, CDR1 is SGHRS and CDR2 is YFSETQ. This CDR3 contains 14 residues. With 1 base removed from V and 7 bases from J, the gap between germline ends came to 9 bases.

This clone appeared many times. The sequenced part of the CDR3 DNA is TGTGCCAGCAGCGCTATGTTCTCCTCCTACGAG. It specifies CASSAMFSSYE. The complete CDR3 protein is CASSAMFSSYEQYF. The rearrangement joins TRBV5-6 to TRBJ2-7; D not resolved. The CDR3 goes on 3 residues after the read ends, and that part is filled in from the germline J gene. The germline V gene encodes CDR1 SGHDT and CDR2 YYEEEE. This CDR3 has 14 residues. Deletions cut 4 bases from V and 0 bases from J, with 11 bases between.

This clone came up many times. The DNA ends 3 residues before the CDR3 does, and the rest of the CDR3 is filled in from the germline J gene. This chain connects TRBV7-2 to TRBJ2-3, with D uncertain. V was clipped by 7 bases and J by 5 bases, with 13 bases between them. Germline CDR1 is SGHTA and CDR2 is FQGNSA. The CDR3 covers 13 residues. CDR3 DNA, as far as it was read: TGTGCCAGCACACCGTCGAGCGTAGATACG. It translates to CASTPSSVDT. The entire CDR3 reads CASTPSSVDTQYF.

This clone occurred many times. The CDR3 region is CSAGQGAQLTEAFF. The CDR3 bases that were read are TGCAGTGCTGGGCAGGGGGCGCAGTTAACTGAA. V is TRBV20-1 and J is TRBJ1-1, with 8 bases identical to TRBD1. The CDR3 end lies 3 residues beyond the end of the read and is filled in from the germline J gene. The CDR3 has 14 amino acids. Germline V gene sequence: CDR1 DFQATT, CDR2 SNEGSKA (reference sequence). V trimming: 5 bases; J trimming: 5 bases; junction bases outside the gene matches: 10.

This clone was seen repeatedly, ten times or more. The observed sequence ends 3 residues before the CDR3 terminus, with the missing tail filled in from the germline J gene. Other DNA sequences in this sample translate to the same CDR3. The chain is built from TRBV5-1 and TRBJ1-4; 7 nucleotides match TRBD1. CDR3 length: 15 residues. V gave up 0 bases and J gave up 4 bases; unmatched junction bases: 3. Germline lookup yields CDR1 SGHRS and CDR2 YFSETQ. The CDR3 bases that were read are TGCGCCAGCAGCTTGGGACAGGGATATAATGAAAAA. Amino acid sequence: CASSLGQGYNEK. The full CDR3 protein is CASSLGQGYNEKLFF.

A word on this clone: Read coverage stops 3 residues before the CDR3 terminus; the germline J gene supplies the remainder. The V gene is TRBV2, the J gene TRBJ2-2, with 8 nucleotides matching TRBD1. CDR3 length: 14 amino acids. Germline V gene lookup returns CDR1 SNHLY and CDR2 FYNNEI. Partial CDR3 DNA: TGTGCCAGCAGGGACAGGGTGGGCAGTGAAAAG. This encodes CASRDRVGSEK. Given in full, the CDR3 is CASRDRVGSEKLFF. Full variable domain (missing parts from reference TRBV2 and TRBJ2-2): EPEVTQTPSHQVTQMGQEVILRCVPISNHLYFYWYRQILGQKVEFLVSFYNNEISEKSEIFDDQFSVERPDGSNFTLKIRSTKLEDSAMYFCASRDRVGSEKLFFGEGSRLTVL.

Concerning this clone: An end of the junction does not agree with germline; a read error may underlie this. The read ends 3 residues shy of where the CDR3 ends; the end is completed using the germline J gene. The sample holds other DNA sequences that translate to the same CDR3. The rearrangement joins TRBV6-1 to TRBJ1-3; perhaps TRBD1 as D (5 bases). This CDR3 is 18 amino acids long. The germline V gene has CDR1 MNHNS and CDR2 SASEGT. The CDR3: CASSQARAQLSSGNTIYF. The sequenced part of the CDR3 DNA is TGTGCCAGCAGTCAAGCCAGGGCACAGTTGAGCTCTGGAAACACA.

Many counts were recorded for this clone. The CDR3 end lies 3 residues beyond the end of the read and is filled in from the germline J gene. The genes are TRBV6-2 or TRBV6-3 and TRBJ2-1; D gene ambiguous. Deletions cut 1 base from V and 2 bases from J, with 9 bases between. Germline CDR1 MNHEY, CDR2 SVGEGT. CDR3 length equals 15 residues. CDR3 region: CASSYWRRAYNEQFF. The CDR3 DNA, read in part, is TGTGCCAGCAGTTACTGGCGAAGGGCCTACAATGAG.

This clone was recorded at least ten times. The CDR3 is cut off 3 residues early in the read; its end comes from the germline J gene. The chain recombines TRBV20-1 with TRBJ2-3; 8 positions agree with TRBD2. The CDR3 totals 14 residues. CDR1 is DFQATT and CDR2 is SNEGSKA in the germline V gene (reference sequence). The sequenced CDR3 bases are TGCAGTGCTAGAGATGTAAGCGGGGGAGAGACG. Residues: CSARDVSGGET. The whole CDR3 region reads CSARDVSGGETQYF.

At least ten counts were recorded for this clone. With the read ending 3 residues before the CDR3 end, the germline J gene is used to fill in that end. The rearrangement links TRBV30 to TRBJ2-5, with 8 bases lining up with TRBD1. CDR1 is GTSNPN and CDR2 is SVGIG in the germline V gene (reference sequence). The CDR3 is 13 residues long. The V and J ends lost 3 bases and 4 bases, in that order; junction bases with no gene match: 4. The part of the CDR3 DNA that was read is TGTGCCTGGAGGACAGGGGCGGGAGAGACC. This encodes CAWRTGAGET. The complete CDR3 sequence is CAWRTGAGETQYF.

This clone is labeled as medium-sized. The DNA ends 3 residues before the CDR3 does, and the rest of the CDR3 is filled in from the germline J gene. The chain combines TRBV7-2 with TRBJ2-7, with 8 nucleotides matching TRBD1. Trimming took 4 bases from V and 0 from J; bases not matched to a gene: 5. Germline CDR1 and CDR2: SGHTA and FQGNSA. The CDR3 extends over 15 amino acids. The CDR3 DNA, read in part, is TGTGCCAGCAGCTCCACAGGGGGAAACTCCTACGAG. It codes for CASSSTGGNSYE. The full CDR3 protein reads CASSSTGGNSYEQYF.

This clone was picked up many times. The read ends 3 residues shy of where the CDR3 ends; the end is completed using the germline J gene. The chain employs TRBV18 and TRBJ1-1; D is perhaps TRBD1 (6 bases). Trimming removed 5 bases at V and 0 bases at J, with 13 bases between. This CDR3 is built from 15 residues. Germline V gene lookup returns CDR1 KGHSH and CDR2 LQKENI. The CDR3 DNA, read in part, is TGTGCCAGCTCAACCTTTCAGGGGATGAACACTGAA. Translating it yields CASSTFQGMNTE. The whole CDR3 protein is CASSTFQGMNTEAFF.

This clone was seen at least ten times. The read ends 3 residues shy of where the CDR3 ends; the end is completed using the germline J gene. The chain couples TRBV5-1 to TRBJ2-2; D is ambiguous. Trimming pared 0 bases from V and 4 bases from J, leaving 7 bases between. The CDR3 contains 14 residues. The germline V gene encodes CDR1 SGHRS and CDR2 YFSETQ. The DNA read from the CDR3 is TGCGCCAGCAGCTTGGACTTCTTCACCGGGGAG. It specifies CASSLDFFTGE. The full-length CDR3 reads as CASSLDFFTGELFF.

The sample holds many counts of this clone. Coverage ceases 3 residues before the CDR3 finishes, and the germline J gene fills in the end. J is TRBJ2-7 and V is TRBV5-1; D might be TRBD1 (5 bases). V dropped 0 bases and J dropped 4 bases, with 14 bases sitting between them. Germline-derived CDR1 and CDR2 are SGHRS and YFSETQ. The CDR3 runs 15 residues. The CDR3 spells CASSLVFRGNYEQYF. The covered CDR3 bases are TGCGCCAGCAGCTTGGTCTTTAGGGGAAATTACGAG.

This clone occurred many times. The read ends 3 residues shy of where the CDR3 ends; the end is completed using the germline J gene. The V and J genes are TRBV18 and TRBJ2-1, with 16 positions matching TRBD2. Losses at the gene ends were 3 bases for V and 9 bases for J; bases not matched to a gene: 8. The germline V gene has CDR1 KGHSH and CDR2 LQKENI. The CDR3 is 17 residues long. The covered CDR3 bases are TGTGCCAGCTCACCGGCGGGACTAGCGGGGGGGCCGGTTGAG. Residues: CASSPAGLAGGPVE. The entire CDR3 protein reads CASSPAGLAGGPVEQFF.